This TCR beta chain appears in the sequencing data of a study of T cell repertoires in cytomegalovirus infection. The CDR3 loop spans 11 amino acids. Trimming took 5 bases from V and 7 from J, leaving 5 bases between them. One entry per CDR3 protein results from TCRdb running MiXCR on the reads. Among about 310,000 distinct CDR3 sequences listed, roughly 25% were seen once. This clonotype was observed a few times. The antigen remains unidentified. The clonotype originates from a human donor in good health (CMV status not recorded). Some clones in this sample may be carry-over from other donors' samples. Specimen: cultured PBMCs, collected from culture after CMV antigen stimulation. The rearrangement joins TRBV12-3 or TRBV12-4 to TRBJ2-2; D remains unclear. The CDR3 DNA sequence: TGTGCCAGCAGTCAATACGGGGAGCTGTTTTTT. This codes for CASSQYGELFF.